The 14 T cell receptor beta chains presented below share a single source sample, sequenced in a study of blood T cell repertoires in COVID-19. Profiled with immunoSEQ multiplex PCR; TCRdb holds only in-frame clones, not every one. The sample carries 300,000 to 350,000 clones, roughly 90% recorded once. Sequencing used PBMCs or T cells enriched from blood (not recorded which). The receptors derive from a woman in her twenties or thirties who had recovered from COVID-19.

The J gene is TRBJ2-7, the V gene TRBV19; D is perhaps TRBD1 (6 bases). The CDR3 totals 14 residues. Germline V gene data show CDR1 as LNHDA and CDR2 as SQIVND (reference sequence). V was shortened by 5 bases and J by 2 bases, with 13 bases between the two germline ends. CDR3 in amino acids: CASSSDSDTYEQYF. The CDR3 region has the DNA TGTGCCAGTAGTTCGGACAGCGACACCTACGAGCAGTACTTC.

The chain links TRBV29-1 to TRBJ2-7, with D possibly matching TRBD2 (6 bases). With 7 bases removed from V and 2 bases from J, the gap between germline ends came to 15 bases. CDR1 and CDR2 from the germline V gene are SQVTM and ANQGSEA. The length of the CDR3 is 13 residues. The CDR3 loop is CSATSSLAYEQYF. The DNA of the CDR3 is TGCAGCGCAACTAGCTCTTTGGCCTACGAGCAGTACTTC.

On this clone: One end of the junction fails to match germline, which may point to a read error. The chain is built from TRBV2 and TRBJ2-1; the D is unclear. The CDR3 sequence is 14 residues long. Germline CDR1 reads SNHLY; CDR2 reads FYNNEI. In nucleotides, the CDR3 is TGTGCCAGCACCCGAGAGGCCTCCGACAATGAGCAGTTCTTC. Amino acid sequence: CASTREASDNEQFF. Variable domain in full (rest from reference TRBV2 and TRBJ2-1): EPEVTQTPSHQVTQMGQEVILRCVPISNHLYFYWYRQILGQKVEFLVSFYNNEISEKSEIFDDQFSVERPDGSNFTLKIRSTKLEDSAMYFCASTREASDNEQFFGPGTRLTVL.

The CDR3 region has the DNA TGTGCCAGCAGCTGGGGACAGTATAGCAATCAGCCCCAGCATTTT. The encoded protein is CASSWGQYSNQPQHF. This chain connects TRBV7-9 to TRBJ1-5; 7 bases are shared with TRBD1. This CDR3 has 15 residues. V gave up 4 bases and J gave up 0 bases; unmatched junction bases: 3. Germline V gene sequence: CDR1 SEHNR, CDR2 FQNEAQ (reference sequence).

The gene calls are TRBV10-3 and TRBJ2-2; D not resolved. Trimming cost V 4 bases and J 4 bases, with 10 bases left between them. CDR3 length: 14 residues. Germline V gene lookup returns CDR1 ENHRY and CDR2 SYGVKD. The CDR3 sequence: CAISVSGLTGELFF. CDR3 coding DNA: TGTGCCATCAGTGTTTCGGGTCTCACCGGGGAGCTGTTTTTT.

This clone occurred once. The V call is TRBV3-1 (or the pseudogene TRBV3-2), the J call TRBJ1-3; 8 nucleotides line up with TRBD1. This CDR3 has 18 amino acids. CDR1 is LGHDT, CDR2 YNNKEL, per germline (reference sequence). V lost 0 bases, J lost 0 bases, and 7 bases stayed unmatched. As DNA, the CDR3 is TGTGCCAGCAGCCAAGAGGGGGACAGGCGACCCTCTGGAAACACCATATATTTT. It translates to CASSQEGDRRPSGNTIYF.

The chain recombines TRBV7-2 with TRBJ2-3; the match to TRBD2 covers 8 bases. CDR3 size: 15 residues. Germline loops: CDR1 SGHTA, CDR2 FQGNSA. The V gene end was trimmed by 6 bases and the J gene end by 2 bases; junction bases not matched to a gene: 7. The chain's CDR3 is CASSFSGTPTDTQYF. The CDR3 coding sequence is TGTGCCAGCAGTTTTAGCGGGACCCCCACAGATACGCAGTATTTT.

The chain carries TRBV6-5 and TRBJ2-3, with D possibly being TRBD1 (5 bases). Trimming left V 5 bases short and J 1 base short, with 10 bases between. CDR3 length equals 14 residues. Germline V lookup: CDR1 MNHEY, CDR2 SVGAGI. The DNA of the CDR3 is TGTGCCAGCAGTCGTTTAGGGGGCACAGATACGCAGTATTTT. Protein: CASSRLGGTDTQYF.

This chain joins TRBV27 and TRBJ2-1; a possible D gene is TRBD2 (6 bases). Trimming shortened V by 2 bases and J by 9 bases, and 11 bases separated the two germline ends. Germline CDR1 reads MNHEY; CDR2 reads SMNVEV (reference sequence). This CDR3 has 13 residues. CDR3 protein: CASSLVVGGEQFF. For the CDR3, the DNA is TGTGCCAGCAGTTTAGTGGTGGGGGGTGAGCAGTTCTTC.

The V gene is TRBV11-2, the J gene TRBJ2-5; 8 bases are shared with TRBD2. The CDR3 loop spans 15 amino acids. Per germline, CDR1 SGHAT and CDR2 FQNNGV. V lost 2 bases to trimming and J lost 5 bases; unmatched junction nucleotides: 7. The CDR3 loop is CASSLFTREGETQYF. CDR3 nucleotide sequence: TGTGCCAGCAGCTTATTCACTCGGGAGGGTGAGACCCAGTACTTC.

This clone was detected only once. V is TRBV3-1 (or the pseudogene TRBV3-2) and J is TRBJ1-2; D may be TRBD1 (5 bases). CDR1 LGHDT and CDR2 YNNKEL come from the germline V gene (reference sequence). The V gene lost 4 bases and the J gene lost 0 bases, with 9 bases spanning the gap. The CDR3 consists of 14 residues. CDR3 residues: CASSRRQTNYGYTF. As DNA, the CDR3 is TGTGCCAGCAGCCGACGACAGACTAACTATGGCTACACCTTC.

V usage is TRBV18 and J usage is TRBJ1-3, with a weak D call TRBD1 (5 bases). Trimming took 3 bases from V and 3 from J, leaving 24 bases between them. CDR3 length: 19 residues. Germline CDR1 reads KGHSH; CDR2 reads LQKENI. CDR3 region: CASSPSFQGSAWYGNTIYF. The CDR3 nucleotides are TGTGCCAGCTCACCTTCCTTCCAGGGTTCAGCTTGGTATGGAAACACCATATATTTT. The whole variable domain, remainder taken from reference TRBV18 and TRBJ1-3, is NAGVMQNPRHLVRRRGQEARLRCSPMKGHSHVYWYRQLPEEGLKFMVYLQKENIIDESGMPKERFSAEFPKEGPSILRIQQVVRGDSAAYFCASSPSFQGSAWYGNTIYFGEGSWLTVV.

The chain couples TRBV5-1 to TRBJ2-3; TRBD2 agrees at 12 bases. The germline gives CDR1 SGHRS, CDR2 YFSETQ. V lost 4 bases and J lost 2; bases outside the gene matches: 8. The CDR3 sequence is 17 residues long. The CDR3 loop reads CASSPGTSGRYTDTQYF. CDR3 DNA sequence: TGCGCCAGCAGCCCCGGAACTAGCGGGAGGTACACAGATACGCAGTATTTT.

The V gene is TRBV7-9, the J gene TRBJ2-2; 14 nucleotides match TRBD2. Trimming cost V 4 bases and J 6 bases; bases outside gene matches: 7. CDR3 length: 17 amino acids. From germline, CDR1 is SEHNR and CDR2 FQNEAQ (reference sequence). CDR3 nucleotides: TGTGCCAGCAGCTCCGGGACTAGCGGGAGAATTGCCGGGGAGCTGTTTTTT. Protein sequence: CASSSGTSGRIAGELFF. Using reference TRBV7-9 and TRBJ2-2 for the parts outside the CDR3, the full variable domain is DTGVSQNPRHKITKRGQNVTFRCDPISEHNRLYWYRQTLGQGPEFLTYFQNEAQLEKSRLLSDRFSAERPKGSFSTLEIQRTEQGDSAMYLCASSSGTSGRIAGELFFGEGSRLTVL.